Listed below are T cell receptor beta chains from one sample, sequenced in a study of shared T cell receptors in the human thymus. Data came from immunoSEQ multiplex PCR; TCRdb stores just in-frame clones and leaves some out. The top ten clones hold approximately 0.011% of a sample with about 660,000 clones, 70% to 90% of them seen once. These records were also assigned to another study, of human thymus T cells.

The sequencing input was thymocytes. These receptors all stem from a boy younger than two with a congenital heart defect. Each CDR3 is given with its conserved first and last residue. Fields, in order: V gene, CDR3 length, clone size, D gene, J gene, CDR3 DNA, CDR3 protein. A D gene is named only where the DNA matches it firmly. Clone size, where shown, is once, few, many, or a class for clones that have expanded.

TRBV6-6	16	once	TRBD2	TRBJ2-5	TGTGCCAGCAGTTACACAAGACTAGCGGGAGTGGAGACCCAGTACTTC	CASSYTRLAGVETQYF
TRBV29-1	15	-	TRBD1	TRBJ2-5	TGCAGCGACCTTAGGATAGGGGGCGAGGGAGAGACCCAGTACTTC	CSDLRIGGEGETQYF
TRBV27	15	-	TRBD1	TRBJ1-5	TGTGCCAGCAGTTCCTCAGGGGGCGCCGGACAGCCCCAGCATTTT	CASSSSGGAGQPQHF
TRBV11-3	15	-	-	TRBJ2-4	TGTGCCAGCAGCCCTAAGAGTAGCTCCAAAAACATTCAGTACTTC	CASSPKSSSKNIQYF
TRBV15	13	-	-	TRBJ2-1	TGTGCCACCAGCGGGAACAGGGCGCTTGGGCAGTTCTTC	CATSGNRALGQFF
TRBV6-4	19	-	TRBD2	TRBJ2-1	TGTGCCAGCAGTGACGTTCCAGCGGGAGCGCGGAGCTCCTACAATGAGCAGTTCTTC	CASSDVPAGARSSYNEQFF
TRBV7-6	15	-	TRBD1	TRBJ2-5	TGTGCCAGCAGCGCCGGGACAGGGGGAGGGGAGACCCAGTACTTC	CASSAGTGGGETQYF
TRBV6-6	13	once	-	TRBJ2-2	TGTGCCAGCAAGTACGGGAACACCGGGGAGCTGTTTTTT	CASKYGNTGELFF
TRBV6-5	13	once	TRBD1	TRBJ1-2	TGTGCCAGCAGTGAGACAGGGGACTATGGCTACACCTTC	CASSETGDYGYTF
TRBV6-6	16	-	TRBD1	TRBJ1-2	TGTGCCAGCAGCAAGAAGACCATGGGACAGATAAATGGCTACACCTTC	CASSKKTMGQINGYTF
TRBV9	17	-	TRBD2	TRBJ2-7	TGTGCCAGCAGCGCCCACGGGGGGGGGCCGGTCGACTACGAGCAGTACTTC	CASSAHGGGPVDYEQYF
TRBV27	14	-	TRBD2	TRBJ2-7	TGTGCCAGCAGTTTTATAGCGGGAGCCTACGAGCAGTACTTC	CASSFIAGAYEQYF
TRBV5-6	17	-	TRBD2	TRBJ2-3	TGTGCCAGCAGCCGCGATGGCGGGGGACGCAGCACAGATACGCAGTATTTT	CASSRDGGGRSTDTQYF
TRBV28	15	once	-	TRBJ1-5	TGTGCCAGCACCACCCTAAATCCTGGTAGACAGCCCCAGCATTTT	CASTTLNPGRQPQHF
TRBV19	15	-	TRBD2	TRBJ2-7	TGTGCCAGTAGTATAGATCCCAGCGGGAGCCACGAGCAGTACTTC	CASSIDPSGSHEQYF
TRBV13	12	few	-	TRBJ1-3	TGTGCCAGCAGCCCCCGACACGCCACCATATATTTT	CASSPRHATIYF
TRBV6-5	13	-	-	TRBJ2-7	TGTGCCAGCAGGGGTAGGGGTACCCACGAGCAGTACTTC	CASRGRGTHEQYF
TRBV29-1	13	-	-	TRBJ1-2	TGCAGCGTTGGCCTCGGACTCAGGTATGGCTACACCTTC	CSVGLGLRYGYTF
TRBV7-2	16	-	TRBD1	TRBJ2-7	TGTGCCAGCAGGCAACCAGGACAGGGGACTTCCTACGAGCAGTACTTC	CASRQPGQGTSYEQYF
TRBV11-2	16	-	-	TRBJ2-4	TGTGCCAGCAGCATCGGTTTCAGGGGGGTTAAAATCATTCAGTACTTC	CASSIGFRGVKIIQYF
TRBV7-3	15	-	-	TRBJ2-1	TGTGCCAGCAGCTTAAACCCTCAGGTTAACAATGAGCAGTTCTTC	CASSLNPQVNNEQFF
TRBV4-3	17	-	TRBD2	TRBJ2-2	TGCGCCAGCAGCCAAGCCGCGGGAGTGTTTAACACCGGGGAGCTGTTTTTT	CASSQAAGVFNTGELFF
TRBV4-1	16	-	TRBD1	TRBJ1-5	TGCGCCAGCAGCCAATCCCAGGGGGTTGGCAATCAGCCCCAGCATTTT	CASSQSQGVGNQPQHF
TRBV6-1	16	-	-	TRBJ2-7	TGTGCCAGCAGTGCCGAACGGGCGGGCCCGACCTACGAGCAGTACTTC	CASSAERAGPTYEQYF
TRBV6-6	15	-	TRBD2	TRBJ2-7	TGTGCCAGCAGTCCGACTAGCGGCACCTGCTACGAGCAGTACTTC	CASSPTSGTCYEQYF
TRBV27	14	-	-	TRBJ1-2	TGTGCCAGCAGTTTAGGGGGAGGGGGCTATGGCTACACCTTC	CASSLGGGGYGYTF
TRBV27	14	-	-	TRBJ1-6	TGTGCCAGCACACCGACAGGCAGCGGTTCACCCCTCCACTTT	CASTPTGSGSPLHF
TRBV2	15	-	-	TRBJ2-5	TGTGCCAGCAGAGAGGGACGCGGGAACCAAGAGACCCAGTACTTC	CASREGRGNQETQYF
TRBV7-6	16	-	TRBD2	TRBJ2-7	TGTGCCAGCAGCCCCATGGGGGAGGGCCAGTCGGACGAGCAGTACTTC	CASSPMGEGQSDEQYF
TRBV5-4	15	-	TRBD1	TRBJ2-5	TGTGCCAGCAGCTTACGCGGGACAGGGGAAGAGACCCAGTACTTC	CASSLRGTGEETQYF
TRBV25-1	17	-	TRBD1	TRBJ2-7	TGTGCCAGCAGTGACTCTCCGGGACAGGGTATGTTTGACGAGCAGTACTTC	CASSDSPGQGMFDEQYF
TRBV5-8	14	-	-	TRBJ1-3	TGTGCCAGCAGCTTCAACAGGACTGGAAACACCATATATTTT	CASSFNRTGNTIYF
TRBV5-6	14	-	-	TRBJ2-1	TGTGCCAGCAGCTTGTACGGGAGAGGGAGTGAGCAGTTCTTC	CASSLYGRGSEQFF
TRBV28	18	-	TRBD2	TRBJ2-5	TGTGCCAGCAGTTTTTGGTGGGCTAGCGGGAGTTCGATGGAGACCCAGTACTTC	CASSFWWASGSSMETQYF
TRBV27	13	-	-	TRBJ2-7	TGTGCCAGCAGTTTGGTTGGGGCGGGGGAGCAGTACTTC	CASSLVGAGEQYF
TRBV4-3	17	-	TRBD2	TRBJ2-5	TGCGCCAGCAGCCAAGATCTAACAGCGGGAGAGCAAGAGACCCAGTACTTC	CASSQDLTAGEQETQYF
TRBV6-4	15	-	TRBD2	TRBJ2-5	TGTGCCAGCAGTGACTCGAAAACTAGCGGAGAGACCCAGTACTTC	CASSDSKTSGETQYF
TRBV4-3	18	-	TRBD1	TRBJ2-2	TGCGCCAGCAGCCAAGCCTCAGGTGGACAGGGGGCCGACGGGGAGCTGTTTTTT	CASSQASGGQGADGELFF
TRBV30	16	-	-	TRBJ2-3	TGTGCCTGGAGTGAGAGACTGAGGGTCGGCACAGATACGCAGTATTTT	CAWSERLRVGTDTQYF
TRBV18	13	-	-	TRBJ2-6	TGTGCCAGCTCACCCCCAGGGGCCAACGTCCTGACTTTC	CASSPPGANVLTF
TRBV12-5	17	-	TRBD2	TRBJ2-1	TGTGCTAGTGGTCGTGGACTAGCGGGAGATGTCTACAATGAGCAGTTCTTC	CASGRGLAGDVYNEQFF
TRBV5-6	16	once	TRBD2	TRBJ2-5	TGTGCCAGCAGCCCCGGACTAGCTAGGAAAAAAGAGACCCAGTACTTC	CASSPGLARKKETQYF
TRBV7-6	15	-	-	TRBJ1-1	TGTGCCAGCAGCATACGCGTGGGGCGAAGGACTGAAGCTTTCTTT	CASSIRVGRRTEAFF
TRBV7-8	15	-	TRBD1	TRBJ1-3	TGTGCCAGCAGCCCGGACAGGGCTGCTGGAAACACCATATATTTT	CASSPDRAAGNTIYF
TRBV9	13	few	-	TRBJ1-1	TGTGCCAGCAGCGTAGGCAGGAACACTGAAGCTTTCTTT	CASSVGRNTEAFF
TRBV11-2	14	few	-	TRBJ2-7	TGTGCCAGCAGCTCGGGACTGCTCGTCTACGAGCAGTACTTC	CASSSGLLVYEQYF
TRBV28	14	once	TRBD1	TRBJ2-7	TGTGCCAGCAGTTTTGGGACAGGGGACTACGAGCAGTACTTC	CASSFGTGDYEQYF
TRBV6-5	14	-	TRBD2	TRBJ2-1	TGTGCCAGCGGGGCTAGCGGGAATTACAATGAGCAGTTCTTC	CASGASGNYNEQFF